This is a list of T cell receptor beta chains from one sample in a study of T-cell memory formation after mild COVID-19. TCRdb reanalysed the 5' RACE reads using MiXCR and keeps one entry per CDR3 protein. The top ten hold 20% to 25% of the sample, which has approximately 390,000 distinct CDR3 sequences, approximately 16% seen once. Sequenced: PBMCs or a T cell subset sorted from them (not recorded which). These receptors were obtained from a man between 18 and 35 years old who had mild COVID-19 (a few samples of this study predate the infection). Cell type and time point are not known. Each CDR3 is given with its conserved first and last residue. The D gene is left open where the match is weak. Clone size is stated in some rows and not others, as once, few, many or a class when expanded.

.	TRBV15	.	TRBJ2-2	TGTGCCACCAGCAGCAGGGGTGTGGGCGGGGAGCTGTTTTTT	CATSSRGVGGELFF
.	TRBV7-9	.	TRBJ1-5	TGTGCCAGCAGCAAAGATGGGGGCGTCAACCAGCCCCAGCATTTT	CASSKDGGVNQPQHF
few	TRBV5-1	.	TRBJ1-1	TGCGCCAGCAGCTTGGTTCGGGGCCGGGAGAACACTGAAGCTTTCTTT	CASSLVRGRENTEAFF
few	TRBV2	.	TRBJ1-5	TGTGCCAGCAGTGTTCGGGGAGGTAGCAATCAGCCCCAGCATTTT	CASSVRGGSNQPQHF
many	TRBV4-1	.	TRBJ2-1	TGCGCCAGCAGCCAAGTCGACCTAGTTTCCTACAATGAGCAGTTCTTC	CASSQVDLVSYNEQFF
few	TRBV7-3	TRBD2	TRBJ2-7	TGTGCCAGCAGCTACTCTAGCGGGGGGACCTACGAGCAGTACTTC	CASSYSSGGTYEQYF
.	TRBV18	.	TRBJ1-1	TGTGCCAGCTCACCATTACCGGGACAAAAGAACACTGAAGCTTTCTTT	CASSPLPGQKNTEAFF
many	TRBV9	.	TRBJ1-1	TGTGCCAGCAGCGAGACCTTTGGTGGCACTGAAGCTTTCTTT	CASSETFGGTEAFF
.	TRBV4-1	.	TRBJ1-6	TGCGCCAGCAGCCAACCACTGCTCCATAATTCACCCCTCCACTTT	CASSQPLLHNSPLHF
.	TRBV4-1	TRBD1	TRBJ1-5	TGCGCCAGCAGCCAGGGAAGACAGGGCAGTCGGCCCCAGCATTTT	CASSQGRQGSRPQHF
few	TRBV29-1	.	TRBJ2-3	TGCAGCGTTCCCAAGGGGGGGAACGTGTTAGGGATCACAGATACGCAGTATTTT	CSVPKGGNVLGITDTQYF
.	TRBV7-8	.	TRBJ2-3	TGTGCCAGCAGCGGACTCAGAAGGGTTCTTGAGGCAGATACGCAGTATTTT	CASSGLRRVLEADTQYF
.	TRBV6-5	.	TRBJ1-2	TGTGCCAGCAGTTACGGTCATAACTATGGCTACACCTTC	CASSYGHNYGYTF
.	TRBV3-1	TRBD2	TRBJ2-5	TGTGCCAGCAGCCAAGGCAGGGGCCTAGCGGGAGACAATCAAGAGACCCAGTACTTC	CASSQGRGLAGDNQETQYF
few	TRBV4-3	.	TRBJ2-3	TGCGCCAGCAGCCAAGATAGGCGGTCCTCTGATACGCAGTATTTT	CASSQDRRSSDTQYF
few	TRBV5-1	.	TRBJ1-2	TGCGCCAGCAGCTTGGCGAGCACCAGCTTGGATGGCTACACCTTC	CASSLASTSLDGYTF
.	TRBV25-1	.	TRBJ2-2	TGTGCCAGCAGTGAATGGGATCGGGAGCTGTTTTTT	CASSEWDRELFF
.	TRBV4-3	TRBD2	TRBJ2-1	TGCGCCAGCAGCTTCTCTAGCGGGCGAGACAATGAGCAGTTCTTC	CASSFSSGRDNEQFF
few	TRBV4-2	TRBD1	TRBJ1-5	TGTGCCAGCAGCCAGGGGGGGGACAGGGACAATCAGCCCCAGCATTTT	CASSQGGDRDNQPQHF
few	TRBV5-5	.	TRBJ2-2	TGTGCCAGCAGCTTAGCGCAGGGGCGGGCCGGGGAGCTGTTTTTT	CASSLAQGRAGELFF
.	TRBV12-3/TRBV12-4	.	TRBJ2-2	TGTGCCAGCAGTTCCCCAGAGACCGGGGAGCTGTTTTTT	CASSSPETGELFF
few	TRBV5-1	.	TRBJ2-7	TGCGCCAGCAGCTGGGCGGCAAACGGAGAGCAGTACTTC	CASSWAANGEQYF
few	TRBV7-2	TRBD1	TRBJ1-2	TGTGCCAGCAGCTTACGGACAGGGGATTCGGTTGGCTACACCTTC	CASSLRTGDSVGYTF
few	TRBV11-1	.	TRBJ2-5	TGTGCCAGCAGCTTAAGCCCTCAGACCCAGTACTTC	CASSLSPQTQYF
few	TRBV7-3	.	TRBJ2-5	TGTGCCAGCAGCCCACATGGACAAGAGACCCAGTACTTC	CASSPHGQETQYF
once	TRBV20-1	.	TRBJ1-1	TGCAGTGCTCCACGTCAATCGGAAGCTTTCTTT	CSAPRQSEAFF
.	TRBV24-1	.	TRBJ2-4	TGTGCCACCAGTGATGGGGGGAAGGCCAAAAACATTCAGTACTTC	CATSDGGKAKNIQYF
.	TRBV12-3/TRBV12-4	.	TRBJ1-1	TGTGCCAGCAGCCGGACAGACAACACTGAAGCTTTCTTT	CASSRTDNTEAFF
many	TRBV7-2	TRBD1	TRBJ1-5	TGTGCCAGCAGCCCCCAGGGGGATAGCAATCAGCCCCAGCATTTT	CASSPQGDSNQPQHF
.	TRBV4-3	.	TRBJ2-2	TGCGCCAGCAGCAAAGTAGGGAGAGGATCAACCCGGGAGCTGTTTTTT	CASSKVGRGSTRELFF
few	TRBV7-6	.	TRBJ2-3	TGTGCCAGCAGCCTCCGAGGGTCGCGCACAGATACGCAGTATTTT	CASSLRGSRTDTQYF
.	TRBV7-9	TRBD1	TRBJ2-3	TGTGCCAGCAGCACAGGACAGGGGGCAGATACGCAGTATTTT	CASSTGQGADTQYF
few	TRBV2	.	TRBJ2-2	TGTGCCAGCACCAATGCTGGGGGGGCTAACACCGGGGAGCTGTTTTTT	CASTNAGGANTGELFF
.	TRBV4-1	.	TRBJ1-1	TGCGCCAGCAGCCAAGAGCCGAACGTCAGGACTAACACTGAAGCTTTCTTT	CASSQEPNVRTNTEAFF
.	TRBV4-3	TRBD1	TRBJ1-3	TGCGCCAGCAGCAAGGGACAGGGAAATGGAAACACCATATATTTT	CASSKGQGNGNTIYF
few	TRBV5-1	.	TRBJ2-3	TGCGCCAGCAGCAAGGGACCCACAGATACGCAGTATTTT	CASSKGPTDTQYF
many	TRBV6-5	.	TRBJ1-3	TGTGCCAGCAGGTGGGACGGAAACTCTGGAAACACCATATATTTT	CASRWDGNSGNTIYF
.	TRBV7-2	TRBD2	TRBJ2-3	TGTGCCAGCAGCGCCCGGGGTAGCGGGGGGATTGATACGCAGTATTTT	CASSARGSGGIDTQYF
.	TRBV7-6	.	TRBJ2-2	TGTGCCAGCAGCGTTCAACAGGGCGGGACCGGGGAGCTGTTTTTT	CASSVQQGGTGELFF
few	TRBV18	.	TRBJ2-1	TGTGCCAGCTCACCACCGGTCTCCCGGAGCTCCTACAATGAGCAGTTCTTC	CASSPPVSRSSYNEQFF
.	TRBV5-6	.	TRBJ2-4	TGTGCCAGCAGCTTGGTCCAGGGGATAGCCAAAAACATTCAGTACTTC	CASSLVQGIAKNIQYF
.	TRBV6-5	TRBD1	TRBJ1-6	TGTGCCAGCGGACGGGACAGGGATTCACCCCTCCACTTT	CASGRDRDSPLHF
.	TRBV11-2	.	TRBJ1-2	TGTGCCAGCAGCTTAGATCCCGGCAGCTACCTAAGCTATGGCTACACCTTC	CASSLDPGSYLSYGYTF
.	TRBV6-5	TRBD1	TRBJ1-2	TGTGCCAGCAGTTGGGACAGGGTAAACTATGGCTACACCTTC	CASSWDRVNYGYTF
.	TRBV20-1	TRBD2	TRBJ2-7	TGCAGTGCTAGAGATTACCTAGCGGGGCTCGGCGAGCAGTACTTC	CSARDYLAGLGEQYF
few	TRBV9	TRBD2	TRBJ2-1	TGTGCCAGCAGCCCTTCGGGGAGCGGGGGGCACAATGAGCAGTTCTTC	CASSPSGSGGHNEQFF